These T cell receptor beta chains were read from a single sample in a study of shared clonotypes between healthy human individuals. The repertoire was sequenced with immunoSEQ multiplex PCR; TCRdb's copy has only in-frame clones and lacks some. The data show nearly 500,000 clones, about three quarters seen once. The sample consisted of PBMCs. These receptors came from a woman aged 40-49 years in good health. Some clones in this sample may be carry-over from other donors' samples. The CDR3 runs from the conserved cysteine through the conserved F or W. A D gene is named only where the DNA matches it firmly. Rows may omit the clone size; those that give it use once, few, many or a size class.

15	NA	TRBJ2-7	TRBV7-2	TRBD2	CASSGGTSGRGEQYF	TGTGCCAGCAGCGGAGGGACTAGCGGGAGAGGCGAGCAGTACTTC
13	NA	TRBJ1-1	TRBV10-1	NA	CASKGRRNTEAFF	TGCGCCAGCAAGGGGAGGCGGAACACTGAAGCTTTCTTT
15	once	TRBJ1-2	TRBV30	TRBD1	CAWSVPRGRQYGYTF	TGTGCCTGGAGTGTACCCAGGGGGCGTCAGTATGGCTACACCTTC
16	NA	TRBJ2-1	TRBV4-1	TRBD2	CASSLLAGGQYNEQFF	TGCGCCAGCAGCCTGTTAGCGGGAGGGCAGTACAATGAGCAGTTCTTC
15	NA	TRBJ2-5	TRBV7-7	TRBD2	CASSFMQGGQETQYF	TGTGCCAGCAGCTTCATGCAGGGAGGGCAAGAGACCCAGTACTTC
13	NA	TRBJ2-7	TRBV5-1	NA	CASSLGSGPEQYF	TGCGCCAGCAGCTTGGGAAGCGGGCCCGAGCAGTACTTC
13	NA	TRBJ2-5	TRBV28	NA	CASSGEGQETQYF	TGTGCCAGCAGTGGTGAGGGCCAAGAGACCCAGTACTTC
15	NA	TRBJ1-5	TRBV14	NA	CASSLYFQGLQPQHF	TGTGCCAGCAGTCTTTATTTCCAGGGACTTCAGCCCCAGCATTTT
19	NA	TRBJ1-2	TRBV7-3	NA	CASSLIMPRRLIHHYGYTF	TGTGCCAGCAGCTTAATAATGCCGCGACGGCTTATCCATCACTATGGCTACACCTTC
15	NA	TRBJ2-7	TRBV28	NA	CASSYQDGRSYEQYF	TGTGCCAGCAGTTACCAAGACGGACGCTCCTACGAGCAGTACTTC
15	NA	TRBJ1-4	TRBV2	NA	CASSEFGGAGEKLFF	TGTGCCAGCAGTGAATTCGGGGGGGCTGGAGAAAAACTGTTTTTT
13	few	TRBJ2-7	TRBV6-1	NA	CASTKGESYEQYF	TGTGCCAGCACCAAGGGGGAATCCTACGAGCAGTACTTC
13	NA	TRBJ2-7	TRBV5-6	TRBD1	CASGDRSSYEQYF	TGTGCCAGTGGGGACAGGAGCTCCTACGAGCAGTACTTC
14	NA	TRBJ2-3	TRBV7-9	TRBD2	CASSSGLAGDTQYF	TGTGCCAGCAGCTCGGGACTAGCTGGAGATACGCAGTATTTT
16	NA	TRBJ1-3	TRBV19	NA	CASSIDRQSSGNTIYF	TGTGCCAGTAGTATAGACCGACAGTCCTCTGGAAACACCATATATTTT
14	NA	TRBJ2-7	TRBV4-2	TRBD2	CASSQGAGGYEQYF	TGTGCCAGCAGCCAAGGTGCGGGAGGCTACGAGCAGTACTTC
15	NA	TRBJ2-3	TRBV7-2	NA	CASSLALGSTDTQYF	TGTGCCAGCAGCTTAGCGCTTGGGAGCACAGATACGCAGTATTTT
16	NA	TRBJ1-4	TRBV5-1	TRBD1	CASSLARDSGREKLFF	TGCGCCAGCAGCTTGGCCCGGGACAGCGGTCGGGAAAAACTGTTTTTT
14	once	TRBJ1-5	TRBV30	TRBD1	CAWSPDRGSWPQHF	TGTGCCTGGAGTCCGGACAGGGGGTCTTGGCCCCAGCATTTT
20	NA	TRBJ1-1	TRBV10-2	TRBD1	CASSPLRTGSRLVMNTEAFF	TGCGCCAGCAGTCCGCTTCGGACAGGGAGCCGCTTGGTGATGAACACTGAAGCTTTCTTT
15	once	TRBJ2-5	TRBV7-2	TRBD1	CASSWSGQGEETQYF	TGTGCCAGCAGCTGGTCGGGACAGGGGGAAGAGACCCAGTACTTC
16	NA	TRBJ2-5	TRBV7-9	TRBD2	CASSLSLAAGGGAQYF	TGTGCCAGCAGCTTAAGTTTAGCAGCGGGAGGTGGGGCCCAGTACTTC
15	NA	TRBJ2-7	TRBV10-3	TRBD2	CAISDLAGGGNEQYF	TGTGCCATCAGTGACCTAGCGGGAGGTGGAAACGAGCAGTACTTC
15	NA	TRBJ2-7	TRBV19	NA	CASSIGGTGAYEQYF	TGTGCCAGTAGTATAGGTGGGACTGGGGCCTACGAGCAGTACTTC
16	NA	TRBJ2-5	TRBV28	TRBD1	CASRGLWDRVQETQYF	TGTGCCAGCAGGGGCCTTTGGGACAGGGTGCAAGAGACCCAGTACTTC
16	few	TRBJ1-2	TRBV7-9	TRBD1	CASSLGGTGEGYGYTF	TGTGCCAGCAGCTTAGGGGGGACAGGAGAAGGCTATGGCTACACCTTC
15	NA	TRBJ2-7	TRBV9	TRBD2	CASSQVGLAGGEQYF	TGTGCCAGCAGCCAAGTGGGACTAGCGGGGGGCGAGCAGTACTTC
11	NA	TRBJ2-7	TRBV7-2	NA	CASSPSHEQYF	TGTGCCAGCAGTCCGAGCCACGAGCAGTACTTC
14	NA	TRBJ2-7	TRBV7-2	TRBD1	CASSIQGPRYEQYF	TGTGCCAGCAGCATACAGGGGCCCCGCTACGAGCAGTACTTC
16	NA	TRBJ1-2	TRBV5-5	TRBD1	CASSTSGTGTNYGYTF	TGTGCCAGCAGCACGTCCGGGACAGGCACAAACTATGGCTACACCTTC
12	many	TRBJ2-5	TRBV19	NA	CASSIGGETQYF	TGTGCCAGTAGTATTGGGGGGGAGACCCAGTACTTC
18	NA	TRBJ2-2	TRBV5-1	NA	CASSLYPPGPGETGGLFF	TGCGCCAGCAGCTTGTATCCCCCAGGACCCGGCGAGACCGGGGGGCTGTTTTTT
15	NA	TRBJ2-1	TRBV18	TRBD1	CASSPDRGGYNEQFF	TGTGCCAGCTCACCGGACAGGGGTGGCTACAATGAGCAGTTCTTC
13	NA	TRBJ2-1	TRBV10-3	NA	CAIGTGAFNEQFF	TGTGCCATCGGAACGGGAGCCTTCAATGAGCAGTTCTTC
14	NA	TRBJ1-5	TRBV28	NA	CASSIAGFNQPQHF	TGTGCCAGCAGTATAGCGGGCTTCAATCAGCCCCAGCATTTT
18	NA	TRBJ2-1	TRBV27	TRBD2	CASSPSGDSGRIYNEQFF	TGTGCCAGCAGCCCCAGCGGAGATAGCGGGAGAATTTACAATGAGCAGTTCTTC
18	NA	TRBJ2-3	TRBV7-9	NA	CASSFRYAGTLGTDTQYF	TGTGCCAGCAGTTTTAGGTATGCCGGGACTCTCGGCACAGATACGCAGTATTTT
15	NA	TRBJ2-7	TRBV2	TRBD2	CASSGTSGNPYEQYF	TGTGCCAGCAGTGGGACTAGCGGGAATCCCTACGAGCAGTACTTC
13	NA	TRBJ1-4	TRBV29-1	TRBD1	CSAEVQGGEKLFF	TGCAGCGCCGAGGTCCAGGGGGGCGAAAAACTGTTTTTT
14	once	TRBJ2-3	TRBV5-4	NA	CASSLAGSTDTQYF	TGTGCCAGCAGCTTGGCGGGAAGCACAGATACGCAGTATTTT
13	NA	TRBJ2-1	TRBV30	NA	CAWSGTLYNEQFF	TGTGCCTGGAGCGGGACATTGTACAATGAGCAGTTCTTC
15	NA	TRBJ2-7	TRBV6-1	TRBD2	CASTTRGGISYEQYF	TGTGCCAGCACCACCCGGGGGGGAATCTCCTACGAGCAGTACTTC
19	NA	TRBJ1-6	TRBV7-8	TRBD1	CASSVAIGTASSYNSPLHF	TGTGCCAGCAGCGTAGCAATCGGGACAGCGAGCTCCTATAATTCACCCCTCCACTTT
15	many	TRBJ1-2	TRBV18	NA	CASSPIGTKNYGYTF	TGTGCCAGCTCACCAATAGGCACGAAGAACTATGGCTACACCTTC
14	NA	TRBJ1-5	TRBV16	NA	CASSLTGRNQPQHF	TGTGCCAGCAGCCTGACAGGTCGGAATCAGCCCCAGCATTTT
15	NA	TRBJ2-5	TRBV7-8	NA	CASSFGLRPQETQYF	TGTGCCAGCAGCTTTGGGCTGAGACCCCAAGAGACCCAGTACTTC
14	NA	TRBJ2-7	TRBV27	TRBD1	CASSIRDSFAEQYF	TGTGCCAGCAGCATCCGGGACAGCTTTGCTGAGCAGTACTTC
12	NA	TRBJ1-2	TRBV29-1	NA	CSVEGELYGYTF	TGCAGCGTTGAGGGGGAGCTCTATGGCTACACCTTC
16	NA	TRBJ2-1	TRBV11-3	NA	CASSIRGSIARNEQFF	TGTGCCAGCAGTATCCGGGGGAGTATCGCTAGGAATGAGCAGTTCTTC
16	NA	TRBJ2-6	TRBV30	TRBD1	CAWARQGESGANVLTF	TGTGCCTGGGCCCGTCAGGGGGAGTCTGGGGCCAACGTCCTGACTTTC
13	NA	TRBJ2-7	TRBV2	NA	CASGRSLPYEQYF	TGTGCCAGCGGACGTTCTCTGCCCTACGAGCAGTACTTC
17	once	TRBJ2-3	TRBV15	TRBD2	CATSRDLPAGGQDTQYF	TGTGCCACCAGCAGAGATTTGCCAGCGGGAGGACAAGATACGCAGTATTTT
13	many	TRBJ1-1	TRBV15	NA	CATSRGRKTEAFF	TGTGCCACCAGCAGGGGGCGTAAGACTGAAGCTTTCTTT
17	NA	TRBJ2-1	TRBV4-2	NA	CASSQDLGLVWENEQFF	TGTGCCAGCAGCCAAGACCTCGGGCTGGTTTGGGAGAATGAGCAGTTCTTC
15	few	TRBJ1-1	TRBV4-1	NA	CASSQGGGENTEAFF	TGCGCCAGCAGCCAAGGTGGAGGGGAGAACACTGAAGCTTTCTTT